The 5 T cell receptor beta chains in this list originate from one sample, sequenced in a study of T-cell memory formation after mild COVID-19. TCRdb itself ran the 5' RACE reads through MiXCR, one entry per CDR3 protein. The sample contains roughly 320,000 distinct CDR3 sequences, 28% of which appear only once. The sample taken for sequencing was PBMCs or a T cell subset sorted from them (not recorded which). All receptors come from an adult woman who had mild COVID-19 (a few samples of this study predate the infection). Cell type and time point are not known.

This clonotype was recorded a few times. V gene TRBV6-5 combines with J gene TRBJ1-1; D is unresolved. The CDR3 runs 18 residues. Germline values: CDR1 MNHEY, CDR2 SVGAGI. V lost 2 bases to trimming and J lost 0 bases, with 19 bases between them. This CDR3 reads CASSYQSPRGEMNTEAFF. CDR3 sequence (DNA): TGTGCCAGCAGTTACCAGAGCCCCCGTGGAGAAATGAACACTGAAGCTTTCTTT.

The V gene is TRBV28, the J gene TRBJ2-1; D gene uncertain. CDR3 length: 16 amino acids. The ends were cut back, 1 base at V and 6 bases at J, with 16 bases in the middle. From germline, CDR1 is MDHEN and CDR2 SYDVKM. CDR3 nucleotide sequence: TGTGCCAGCAGTTTATTCAGAGGAGCAAGAGGCAATGAGCAGTTCTTC. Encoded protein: CASSLFRGARGNEQFF.

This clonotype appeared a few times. The CDR3 loop is CASSLTTGSSGELFF. The CDR3 DNA is TGCGCCAGCAGCTTAACGACAGGCTCATCCGGGGAGCTGTTTTTT. This chain uses TRBV5-1 with TRBJ2-2; D may be TRBD1 (6 bases). V dropped 2 bases and J dropped 6 bases, with 14 bases sitting between them. The CDR3 sequence is 15 residues long. Germline CDR1 reads SGHRS; CDR2 reads YFSETQ.

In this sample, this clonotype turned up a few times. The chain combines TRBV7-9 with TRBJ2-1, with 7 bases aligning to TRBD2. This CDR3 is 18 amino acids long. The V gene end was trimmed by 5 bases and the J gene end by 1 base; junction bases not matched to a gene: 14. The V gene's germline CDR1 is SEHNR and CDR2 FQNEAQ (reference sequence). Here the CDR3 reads CASSPRVDSGSSYNEQFF. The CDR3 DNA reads TGTGCCAGCAGCCCCCGCGTGGATAGCGGGTCGTCCTACAATGAGCAGTTCTTC.

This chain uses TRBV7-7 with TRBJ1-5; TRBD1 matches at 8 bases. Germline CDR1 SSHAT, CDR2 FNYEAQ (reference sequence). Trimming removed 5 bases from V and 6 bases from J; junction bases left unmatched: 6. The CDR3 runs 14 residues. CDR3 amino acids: CASSSQGAGQPQHF. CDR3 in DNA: TGTGCCAGCAGCAGCCAGGGGGCCGGTCAGCCCCAGCATTTT.